This T cell receptor beta chain was identified during a study of blood T cells in healthy people across ages. Then a second PCR, running roughly 7 to 11 cycles, was carried out with a sample-barcoded 5' primer and a J-beta primer mix. TCRdb used MiXCR to reprocess the 5' RACE reads, holding one entry per CDR3 protein. The sample consists of around 1,500,000 distinct CDR3 sequences, 28% of them appearing once. Isolation of PBMCs gave at least 7 million cells per sample. Study conclusions and caveats: Diversity was estimated from one million T cells, and these estimates were considered underestimates.

This clonotype showed up many times. Antigen unknown. This clonotype was sampled from a woman in her thirties in good health. Sequenced material: blood.

CDR3 amino acids: CAREIIAGPSYEQYF. CDR3 coding DNA: TGCGCCAGAGAGATCATAGCGGGACCTTCCTACGAGCAGTACTTC. This chain connects TRBV23-1 to TRBJ2-7; 8 bases fit TRBD2. TRBV23-1 is an ORF for which the function is uncertain. The CDR3 extends over 15 amino acids. V lost 9 bases to trimming and J lost 1 base; unmatched junction nucleotides: 11.